This is a list of T cell receptor beta chains from one sample in a study of shared clonotypes between healthy human individuals. TCRdb's table, derived via immunoSEQ multiplex PCR, lists solely in-frame clones and lacks some. Of a few million clones listed, 92% were seen once; the top ten hold approximately 0.4%. Source material: naive CD4+ T cells from PBMCs. Receptors originate from a man between 18 and 29 years old in good health. Some clones in this sample may be carry-over from other donors' samples. Each CDR3 is given with its conserved first and last residue. The D gene is left open where the match is weak. Only some rows state a clone size, as once, few, many or a class for expanded clones.

>-|TRBV4-2|TRBJ2-3|TRBD1
CASSLLQGQGYTDTQYF
TGTGCCAGCAGCCTTCTCCAGGGACAGGGTTACACAGATACGCAGTATTTT
>-|TRBV2|TRBJ2-2|TRBD2
CASSEVLAGVSGELFF
TGTGCCAGCAGTGAAGTGCTAGCGGGAGTCTCCGGGGAGCTGTTTTTT
>-|TRBV15|TRBJ1-5|TRBD1
CATSNRGRHQPQHF
TGTGCCACCAGCAACAGGGGGCGGCATCAGCCCCAGCATTTT
>-|TRBV7-8|TRBJ2-6|-
CASSSLGAGSGANVLTF
TGTGCCAGCAGCTCCCTTGGCGCCGGCTCTGGGGCCAACGTCCTGACTTTC
>-|TRBV23-1|TRBJ2-2|TRBD2
CASSQLGLAGFVGGELFF
TGCGCCAGCAGTCAATTGGGGCTAGCGGGATTCGTTGGCGGGGAGCTGTTTTTT
>-|TRBV18|TRBJ1-5|-
CASSLSGGQPQHF
TGTGCCAGCTCACTGTCGGGTGGTCAGCCCCAGCATTTT
>-|TRBV28|TRBJ1-2|-
CASSPPRIWNYGYTF
TGTGCCAGCAGTCCCCCTCGAATATGGAACTATGGCTACACCTTC
>-|TRBV14|TRBJ1-4|-
CASGESGFEKLFF
TGTGCCAGTGGAGAGTCAGGTTTCGAAAAACTGTTTTTT
>-|TRBV5-1|TRBJ2-5|TRBD2
CASSLGLAGVQETQYF
TGCGCCAGCAGCTTGGGTCTAGCGGGAGTCCAAGAGACCCAGTACTTC
>-|TRBV7-3|TRBJ2-7|TRBD1
CASSETGGAGHEQYF
TGTGCCAGCAGCGAAACAGGGGGCGCGGGCCACGAGCAGTACTTC
>-|TRBV29-1|TRBJ1-1|-
CSAPGLWNTEAFF
TGCAGCGCCCCGGGCCTCTGGAACACTGAAGCTTTCTTT
>-|TRBV28|TRBJ1-5|-
CASSTLGGSNQPQHF
TGTGCCAGCAGTACCCTAGGGGGTAGCAATCAGCCCCAGCATTTT
>-|TRBV5-1|TRBJ1-1|TRBD1
CASSFGQGQNTEAFF
TGCGCCAGCAGCTTCGGACAGGGCCAGAACACTGAAGCTTTCTTT
>-|TRBV2|TRBJ1-2|-
CASSDRNNGYTF
TGTGCCAGCAGTGACAGAAATAATGGCTACACCTTC
>-|TRBV6-6|TRBJ1-2|-
CASSYSGARNYGYTF
TGTGCCAGCAGTTACTCGGGGGCCCGTAACTATGGCTACACCTTC
>-|TRBV28|TRBJ2-5|-
CASSLSVQETQYF
TGTGCCAGCAGTTTATCTGTACAAGAGACCCAGTACTTC
>few|TRBV10-3|TRBJ2-2|TRBD1
CATRTGLRTGELFF
TGTGCCACTCGGACAGGTTTGAGGACCGGGGAGCTGTTTTTT
>once|TRBV7-2|TRBJ2-4|-
CASSSSLAIDIQYF
TGTGCCAGCAGCTCTTCCCTAGCGATTGACATTCAGTACTTC
>few|TRBV6-1|TRBJ2-7|-
CASSEVSRISYEQYF
TGTGCCAGCAGTGAGGTCAGCCGAATCTCCTACGAGCAGTACTTC
>-|TRBV10-2|TRBJ2-6|-
CASSASGANVLTF
TGCGCCAGCTCCGCCTCTGGGGCCAACGTCCTGACTTTC
>-|TRBV7-9|TRBJ1-4|TRBD1
CASSLAGQGVKLFF
TGTGCCAGCAGCTTAGCGGGGCAGGGGGTAAAACTGTTTTTT
>-|TRBV7-6|TRBJ2-1|-
CASSFPLGEQFF
TGTGCCAGCAGCTTCCCCCTGGGTGAGCAGTTCTTC
>-|TRBV6-1|TRBJ1-2|-
CASSEDTGRYGYTF
TGTGCCAGCAGTGAAGACACAGGGCGCTATGGCTACACCTTC
>-|TRBV7-2|TRBJ2-7|-
CASSLGRQLSYEQYF
TGTGCCAGCAGCTTAGGACGGCAACTCTCCTACGAGCAGTACTTC
>-|TRBV5-4|TRBJ2-1|TRBD2
CASSYGTSGVLYRYNEQFF
TGTGCCAGCAGCTACGGGACTAGCGGGGTTTTATACCGATACAATGAGCAGTTCTTC
>few|TRBV2|TRBJ1-1|-
CASALNTEAFF
TGTGCCAGCGCCCTCAACACTGAAGCTTTCTTT
>few|TRBV5-1|TRBJ1-5|-
CASSLDSDQPQHF
TGCGCCAGCAGCTTGGACAGCGATCAGCCCCAGCATTTT
>once|TRBV7-8|TRBJ1-1|-
CASSFGQGYTEAFF
TGTGCCAGCAGCTTCGGGCAGGGGTACACTGAAGCTTTCTTT
>-|TRBV5-1|TRBJ2-1|-
CASSLAGQGKVEQFF
TGCGCCAGCAGCTTGGCCGGGCAGGGGAAGGTTGAGCAGTTCTTC
>-|TRBV28|TRBJ2-1|TRBD2
CASSLFPSGSYNEQFF
TGTGCCAGCAGTTTATTTCCTAGCGGGAGTTACAATGAGCAGTTCTTC
>-|TRBV7-9|TRBJ2-4|TRBD1
CASSLARSPGGDGKNIQYF
TGTGCCAGCAGCTTAGCGAGGAGTCCAGGGGGCGATGGCAAAAACATTCAGTACTTC
>-|TRBV7-9|TRBJ1-3|TRBD1
CASSLGRQGYSGNTIYF
TGTGCCAGCAGCTTAGGTCGACAGGGCTATTCTGGAAACACCATATATTTT
>-|TRBV6-6|TRBJ1-2|TRBD1
CASSLGPGQGYGYTF
TGTGCCAGCAGTCTGGGACCTGGACAGGGTTATGGCTACACCTTC
>-|TRBV5-1|TRBJ2-6|-
CASSLEGSGANVLTF
TGCGCCAGCAGCTTGGAGGGTTCTGGGGCCAACGTCCTGACTTTC
>-|TRBV5-1|TRBJ1-4|-
CASARSTLNEKLFF
TGCGCCAGCGCTCGGTCCACCCTTAATGAAAAACTGTTTTTT
>-|TRBV5-1|TRBJ2-7|-
CASSLGQYEQYF
TGCGCCAGCAGCTTGGGACAGTACGAGCAGTACTTC
>-|TRBV2|TRBJ1-5|-
CASSVVGFQPQHF
TGTGCCAGCAGTGTAGTGGGGTTTCAGCCCCAGCATTTT
>-|TRBV6-6|TRBJ2-2|TRBD2
CASSILAGAYGELFF
TGTGCCAGCAGTATTCTAGCGGGAGCTTACGGGGAGCTGTTTTTT
>-|TRBV15|TRBJ1-2|TRBD1
CATSRELGQFNYGYTF
TGTGCCACCAGCAGAGAGCTGGGACAGTTCAACTATGGCTACACCTTC
>-|TRBV6-5|TRBJ2-1|-
CASSYQINNEQFF
TGTGCCAGCAGTTACCAGATAAACAATGAGCAGTTCTTC
>-|TRBV7-9|TRBJ2-2|-
CASSLTAGWRANGELFF
TGTGCCAGCAGCTTAACGGCCGGCTGGCGGGCTAACGGGGAGCTGTTTTTT
>-|TRBV13|TRBJ2-1|TRBD2
CASSLSGGLDNEQFF
TGTGCCAGCAGCCTTAGCGGGGGGCTCGACAATGAGCAGTTCTTC
>-|TRBV4-1|TRBJ2-1|-
CASSPRARGPREKPTPNEQFF
TGCGCCAGCAGCCCCAGGGCGAGAGGCCCCCGAGAAAAACCTACTCCAAATGAGCAGTTCTTC
>-|TRBV28|TRBJ2-1|TRBD2
CASSLPGLASNEQFF
TGTGCCAGCTCTCTGCCGGGACTAGCGAGCAATGAGCAGTTCTTC
>-|TRBV7-9|TRBJ2-2|-
CASSSEEKDVGELFF
TGTGCCAGCAGCAGCGAGGAGAAGGATGTCGGGGAGCTGTTTTTT
>few|TRBV30|TRBJ1-1|-
CAWQIYRENTEAFF
TGTGCCTGGCAAATCTACAGGGAGAACACTGAAGCTTTCTTT
>once|TRBV28|TRBJ2-1|TRBD2
CASSPLTSGIRYNEQFF
TGTGCCAGCAGTCCCCTGACTAGCGGGATACGGTACAATGAGCAGTTCTTC
>-|TRBV11-3|TRBJ2-5|-
CASSKGLASTETQYF
TGTGCCAGCAGCAAGGGACTTGCGAGTACAGAGACCCAGTACTTC
>-|TRBV4-3|TRBJ1-6|-
CASSPAPRISYNSPLHF
TGCGCCAGCAGTCCCGCCCCCCGCATCTCCTATAATTCACCCCTCCACTTT
>few|TRBV28|TRBJ1-1|-
CASSPARGGITEAFF
TGTGCCAGCAGTCCGGCCAGGGGTGGGATCACTGAAGCTTTCTTT
>-|TRBV7-9|TRBJ2-7|-
CASTPWPGSYEQYF
TGTGCCAGCACGCCGTGGCCAGGGAGCTACGAGCAGTACTTC
>-|TRBV6-1|TRBJ2-7|-
CASSGDVWVYEQYF
TGTGCCAGCAGTGGAGACGTGTGGGTCTACGAGCAGTACTTC
>-|TRBV9|TRBJ2-5|-
CASSVGLGRETQYF
TGTGCCAGCAGCGTAGGTCTGGGGCGAGAGACCCAGTACTTC
>-|TRBV28|TRBJ1-6|-
CASSLRTSSYNSPLHF
TGTGCCAGCAGTTTGCGGACGAGCTCCTATAATTCACCCCTCCACTTT
>once|TRBV9|TRBJ1-3|-
CASSISRGTGSGNTIYF
TGTGCCAGCAGCATATCTCGAGGGACGGGATCTGGAAACACCATATATTTT
>-|TRBV11-2|TRBJ2-5|-
CASSFRPGAEETQYF
TGTGCCAGCAGCTTTCGTCCGGGGGCCGAAGAGACCCAGTACTTC
>-|TRBV19|TRBJ1-5|-
CASSIVPQPQHF
TGTGCCAGTAGTATCGTTCCTCAGCCCCAGCATTTT